This T cell receptor (beta chain) was sequenced during a study of blood T cell repertoires in COVID-19. Study-level information: COVID-19 samples collected from the United States, Italy and Spain covered acute and convalescent phases. From T cells, B-cell-depleted T cells, or PBMCs came the material, which was cDNA or gDNA.

This CDR3 comprises 14 residues. Looked up from germline, CDR1 is SEHNR and CDR2 is FQNEAQ (reference sequence). V gave up 5 bases and J gave up 6 bases, with 16 bases separating them. The authors' processing: The assay estimated nucleated cells by amplifying reference gene primers. Libraries were prepared by immunoSEQ multiplex PCR; TCRdb keeps only in-frame clonotypes and omits some of them. The DNA gave D and trimming, while V, J and clone size come from that table. The sample lists tens of thousands of clones, under 95% occurring once. The chain uses TRBV7-9 and TRBJ1-2; D gene unclear. Sequencing input: peripheral blood. The TCR comes from a human donor in a cohort sampled during active COVID-19. The CDR3 coding sequence is TGTGCCAGCAGCACTACGGGTTCCGGGGATGGCTACACCTTC. Its protein is CASSTTGSGDGYTF.